These 5 T cell receptor beta chains share one sample of origin, sequenced in a study of blood T cells in healthy people across ages (dated by TCRdb to about 2015). The method behind the library was 5' RACE. For sequencing, an Illumina HiSeq 2500 was employed. A second PCR of about 6 to 11 cycles was performed with a sample-barcoded 5' primer and a J-beta primer mix. The raw public reads went through TCRdb reprocessing: fastp at Q25, MiXCR clone calling, in-frame beta chains kept. Records with the same CDR3 protein are collapsed into one entry carrying the most frequent genes and DNA. The sample data list approximately 810,000 distinct CDR3 sequences, and approximately 35% of these were observed just once. The ten largest clones represent roughly 13% of the sample. Sequenced: blood. Receptor source: a man younger than 35 in good health.

The chain couples TRBV5-1 to TRBJ2-4; D is possibly TRBD1 (6 bases). The V end lost 0 bases, the J end lost 7 bases, and 17 bases lay between the germline ends. The CDR3 is 16 residues long. Germline V gene data show CDR1 as SGHRS and CDR2 as YFSETQ. The CDR3 reads CASSLGGTSNFNIQYF. The CDR3 DNA reads as TGCGCCAGCAGCTTGGGAGGGACAAGTAACTTCAACATTCAGTACTTC.

The rearrangement links TRBV6-6 to TRBJ2-3, with 7 bases that match TRBD1. This CDR3 has 15 amino acids. The trim removed 7 bases at V and 4 bases at J, leaving 11 bases unmatched. The germline V gene encodes CDR1 MNHNY and CDR2 SVGAGI (reference sequence). The CDR3 here is CASTKSNRGADTQYF. Here the CDR3 DNA reads TGTGCCAGCACGAAATCAAACAGGGGCGCAGATACGCAGTATTTT.

At least ten counts were recorded for this clonotype. The chain links TRBV10-3 to TRBJ2-1; no firm D call. V dropped 0 bases and J dropped 10 bases, with 22 bases sitting between them. Germline CDR1 is ENHRY and CDR2 is SYGVKD. This CDR3 comprises 17 residues. The CDR3 protein is CAISESPDKPPPGEQFF. The CDR3, as DNA: TGTGCCATCAGTGAGTCCCCCGACAAACCACCCCCTGGGGAGCAGTTCTTC.

The rearrangement uses TRBV10-3 and TRBJ1-5; D is ambiguous. V lost 0 bases to trimming and J lost 4 bases, with 4 bases between them. The germline gives CDR1 ENHRY, CDR2 SYGVKD. This CDR3 is 13 amino acids long. The chain's CDR3 is CAISESGNQPQHF. CDR3 DNA: TGTGCCATCAGTGAGTCAGGGAATCAGCCCCAGCATTTT.

The V call is TRBV12-3 or TRBV12-4, the J call TRBJ1-5, with D maybe TRBD1 (5 bases). The CDR3 extends over 15 amino acids. Deletions cut 4 bases from V and 5 bases from J, with 15 bases between. CDR3 protein: CASSSREWSDQPQHF. As DNA, the CDR3 is TGTGCCAGCAGTTCCAGGGAATGGAGCGATCAGCCCCAGCATTTT.